This TCR beta chain was observed in a study of blood T cell repertoires in COVID-19. TCRdb's table, derived via immunoSEQ multiplex PCR, lists solely in-frame clones and lacks some. The sample holds some 200,000 clones, approximately 80% seen once. Grouping used clinical history reported by participants in a survey and questionnaire. The TCR originated in a woman aged 45-65 years who had recovered from COVID-19. Sequenced sample: PBMCs or T cells enriched from blood (not recorded which).

CDR3 DNA: TGTGCCAGCAGCTTAGCTGTGACAGGGGGGACCGGGGAGCTGTTTTTT. This encodes CASSLAVTGGTGELFF. This chain uses TRBV11-3 with TRBJ2-2; 9 nucleotides align to TRBD1. CDR1 and CDR2 from the germline V gene are SGHNT and YENEEA. The junction had 5 bases not matched to a gene; V was cut back by 1 base and J by 5 bases. There are 16 residues in the CDR3. Filled out from reference TRBV11-3 and TRBJ2-2, the complete variable domain reads EAGVVQSPRYKIIEKKQPVAFWCNPISGHNTLYWYLQNLGQGPELLIRYENEEAVDDSQLPKDRFSAERLKGVDSTLKIQPAELGDSAVYLCASSLAVTGGTGELFFGEGSRLTVL.